The next 14 T cell receptor beta chains were all read from a single sample in a study of cytomegalovirus exposure and HLA in healthy donors. PCR amplification relied on 60 Vbeta primers (plus 13 Jbeta primers). Using immunoSEQ multiplex PCR, the repertoire was profiled, and TCRdb retains in-frame clones only, with some absent. The sample contains roughly 110,000 clones, approximately 85% of which appear only once. Sequencing input: PBMCs. Every receptor here comes from a man aged 45 to 65 in good health and CMV-seronegative.

The chain combines TRBV27 with TRBJ2-1; TRBD2 matches 7 bases. The CDR3 runs to 17 residues. The germline V gene encodes CDR1 MNHEY and CDR2 SMNVEV (reference sequence). The V segment lost 7 bases and the J segment 8 bases; nucleotides outside the gene matches: 20. CDR3 sequence (DNA): TGTGCCAGCAAGTCGTGGCTGGCGGGGGAAAATTCGGATGAGCAGTTCTTC. Translation gives CASKSWLAGENSDEQFF.

The gene calls are TRBV11-2 and TRBJ2-1; 8 bases are shared with TRBD2. Trimming removed 1 base from V and 8 bases from J; junction bases left unmatched: 4. The CDR3 runs to 14 residues. Germline-derived CDR1 and CDR2 are SGHAT and FQNNGV. CDR3 bases: TGTGCCAGCAGCTTAGGGACTAGCCAGGATGAGCAGTTCTTC. This translates into CASSLGTSQDEQFF.

In its sample, this clone was seen once. CDR3 DNA sequence: TGTGCGTATTCAGAGGACAGGGACACTGAAGCTTTCTTT. Translation: CAYSEDRDTEAFF. This chain uses TRBV30 with TRBJ1-1; 8 nucleotides match TRBD1. CDR1 and CDR2 from the germline V gene are GTSNPN and SVGIG (reference sequence). CDR3 length: 13 amino acids. The full variable domain, rest sourced from reference TRBV30 and TRBJ1-1, is SQTIHQWPATLVQPVGSPLSLECTVEGTSNPNLYWYRQAAGRGLQLLFYSVGIGQISSEVPQNLSASRPQDRQFILSSKKLLLSDSGFYLCAYSEDRDTEAFFGQGTRLTVV.

The V gene is TRBV6-5, the J gene TRBJ1-2, with D unclear. This CDR3 region has 14 residues. Trimming left V 2 bases short and J 0 bases short, with 7 bases between. Germline CDR1 reads MNHEY; CDR2 reads SVGAGI. The CDR3 protein is CASSYDTTNYGYTF. The CDR3 bases are TGTGCCAGCAGTTACGACACGACTAACTATGGCTACACCTTC.

V and J are TRBV6-5 and TRBJ1-1; no reliable D call. The V end was cut by 5 bases, the J end by 5 bases, with 6 bases between. The germline V gene encodes CDR1 MNHEY and CDR2 SVGAGI. This CDR3 is 11 amino acids long. CDR3 DNA sequence: TGTGCCAGCAGTACAGAAACTGAAGCTTTCTTT. Translated, it gives CASSTETEAFF.

This clone turned up a few times. J is TRBJ1-1 and V is TRBV4-1; 9 bases fit TRBD1. CDR3 length: 18 residues. The J segment lost 0 bases and the V segment lost 2 bases, leaving 10 bases of the junction unmatched. Germline loops: CDR1 MGHRA, CDR2 YSYEKL. The CDR3 loop is CASSQPTGQGHMNTEAFF. In nucleotides, the CDR3 is TGCGCCAGCAGCCAACCTACCGGACAGGGGCACATGAACACTGAAGCTTTCTTT.

V and J are TRBV7-3 and TRBJ2-1; perhaps TRBD2 as D (6 bases). V was trimmed by 6 bases and J by 4 bases, leaving 13 bases between them. Looked up from germline, CDR1 is SGHTA and CDR2 is FQGTGA. CDR3 length equals 14 residues. CDR3: CASSNGGGYNEQFF. CDR3 DNA sequence: TGTGCCAGCAGTAACGGGGGTGGGTACAATGAGCAGTTCTTC. Variable domain in full (rest from reference TRBV7-3 and TRBJ2-1): GAGVSQTPSNKVTEKGKYVELRCDPISGHTALYWYRQSLGQGPEFLIYFQGTGAADDSGLPNDRFFAVRPEGSVSTLKIQRTERGDSAVYLCASSNGGGYNEQFFGPGTRLTVL.

This clone was counted once. V usage is TRBV21-1 and J usage is TRBJ1-1; TRBD1 is the table's D call, not checked against the DNA. TRBV21-1 is a pseudogene locus. This CDR3 is 14 amino acids long. The CDR3 loop is CAARDRHMNTEAFF. The CDR3 bases are TGTGCCGCCAGGGACAGACACATGAACACTGAAGCTTTCTTT.

This clone occurred once. This chain connects TRBV7-9 to TRBJ2-3; 8 bases fit TRBD1. Looked up from germline, CDR1 is SEHNR and CDR2 is FQNEAQ (reference sequence). The length of the CDR3 is 15 residues. V was pared by 5 bases and J by 0 bases, with 4 bases of the junction left unmatched. The CDR3 spells CASSMTGDSTDTQYF. The CDR3 DNA reads TGTGCCAGCAGCATGACAGGGGACAGCACAGATACGCAGTATTTT.

The rearrangement uses TRBV6-5 and TRBJ1-1; D is ambiguous. Germline values: CDR1 MNHEY, CDR2 SVGAGI. With 2 bases removed from V and 3 bases from J, the gap between germline ends came to 7 bases. There are 13 residues in the CDR3. CDR3 in DNA: TGTGCCAGCAGTTACGAGAGAGACACTGAAGCTTTCTTT. Translation: CASSYERDTEAFF.

In its sample, this clone was seen once. DNA for the CDR3: TGCGCCAGCAGCGGCTACCTAGGGGCGAAAGAGACCCAGTACTTC. It yields the protein CASSGYLGAKETQYF. The chain has TRBV5-1 and TRBJ2-5; D might be TRBD1 (5 bases). Germline V gene sequence: CDR1 SGHRS, CDR2 YFSETQ. The CDR3 loop spans 15 amino acids. Trimming pared 4 bases from V and 3 bases from J, leaving 16 bases between.

The chain recombines TRBV29-1 with TRBJ2-3, with a weak D call TRBD1 (6 bases). The length of the CDR3 is 11 residues. The V end was cut by 1 base, the J end by 9 bases, with 8 bases between. Germline assignment: CDR1 SQVTM and CDR2 ANQGSEA. CDR3 region: CSVEGGPTQYF. The CDR3 DNA reads TGCAGCGTTGAAGGGGGGCCGACGCAGTATTTT.

In regard to this clone: The sample carries other DNA sequences with the same CDR3. The V and J genes are TRBV5-1 and TRBJ2-3, with D possibly being TRBD1 (6 bases). Germline-derived CDR1 and CDR2 are SGHRS and YFSETQ. V lost 4 bases and J lost 6, with 9 bases in between. The CDR3 runs 12 residues. CDR3 coding DNA: TGCGCCAGCAGCCCTACAGGGGATACGCAGTATTTT. It codes for CASSPTGDTQYF.

The rearrangement links TRBV6-1 to TRBJ1-1; 10 nucleotides match TRBD1. The CDR3 runs 14 residues. With 4 bases clipped from V and 1 base from J, the junction kept 0 bases outside the gene matches. The germline V gene has CDR1 MNHNS and CDR2 SASEGT. CDR3 residues: CASSGTGGNTEAFF. CDR3 DNA sequence: TGTGCCAGCAGTGGGACAGGGGGGAACACTGAAGCTTTCTTT.